This T cell receptor beta chain came from a study of control samples from healthy donors and cancer patients. CDR1 and CDR2 from the germline V gene are LGHNA and YNFKEQ. The CDR3 sequence is 16 residues long. Trimming took 2 bases from V and 1 from J, leaving 13 bases between them. Method: immunoSEQ multiplex PCR; TCRdb's copy keeps in-frame clones and lacks some. The data contain about 98,000 clones, 82% of them singletons. The sequence was collected from a man aged 55-75 years in good health. Sequencing used blood. The chain uses TRBV4-2 and TRBJ2-3; D gene uncertain. The CDR3 DNA reads TGTGCCAGCAGCCAAAATCAGCCGAGCGGCACAGATACGCAGTATTTT. Its protein is CASSQNQPSGTDTQYF.